The present T cell receptor beta chain was sequenced within a study of T-cell reconstitution after alpha-beta-depleted transplantation in children. Overall study results and limits: A year post-transplant, T-cell counts and diversity derived mostly from newly produced T cells. For some patients, TCRbeta diversity was high at day 60 because of recipient T cells and thymic progenitors that survived. As was reported, about two months after transplant, alpha-beta T cells came from several hundred expanded graft clones.

CDR3 length: 13 amino acids. Germline V lookup: CDR1 SGHTA, CDR2 FQGNSA. The V gene lost 5 bases and the J gene lost 6 bases, with 12 bases spanning the gap. Comments on this clonotype: The target antigen is unknown.

This sample's TCRbeta library carried unique molecular identifier barcodes. TCRdb redid the calling of the PCR reads with MiXCR, one entry per CDR3 protein. This sample has about 590,000 distinct CDR3 sequences, with roughly 13% found just once. The V call is TRBV7-2, the J call TRBJ2-3; no clear D gene. The sequenced sample was PBMCs, mostly from graft donor cells, obtained 360 days after TCRalphabeta/CD19-depleted stem cell transplant. The source is a male patient between 5 and 17 years old who had a stem cell transplant for acute myeloid leukemia, so the T cells may come from the graft donor. Here the CDR3 DNA reads TGTGCCAGCAGCAGAGAGGAGTGGGATACGCAGTATTTT. This translates into CASSREEWDTQYF.